What follows is one T cell receptor (beta chain) and its context. Its target is unknown. cDNA synthesis used the whole RNA isolate, giving expressed TCRB sequences. Clones were sequenced by immunoSEQ multiplex PCR, and TCRdb holds only the in-frame ones, with some missing. Of around 690,000 clones in the sample, over 10% were seen once. Every participating donor gave one draw, a heparinised blood sample averaging roughly 100 mL. The data were taken from a study of beta chain features in type 1 diabetes. Whole-study context: Patient and healthy donor groups were alike in age, gender and cell yields.

Trimming removed 1 base from V and 5 bases from J; junction bases left unmatched: 6. The CDR3 length is 17 residues. CDR1 is LGHNA and CDR2 is YNFKEQ in the germline V gene. General observations from the study: VDJ junctions from type 1 diabetes patients carried fewer insertions and larger deletions. Patients with Type 1 diabetes showed moderately but significantly shorter TCRB CDR3s in all four CD4+ subsets. Patients showed naive, central memory and Treg TCRB repertoires that appeared more similar than those of healthy donors.

The V gene is TRBV4-2, the J gene TRBJ1-5; 12 nucleotides match TRBD1. The sequencing sample was made of naive CD4+ T cells from blood. The TCR sequence derives from a man aged 25 to 40 with type 1 diabetes. The CDR3, as DNA: TGTGCCAGCAGCCAAGGGGACAGGGGGCCGCCATATCAGCCCCAGCATTTT. Translating gives CASSQGDRGPPYQPQHF.